These 20 T cell receptor beta chains came from one sample sequenced in a study of shared clonotypes between healthy human individuals. Measured with immunoSEQ multiplex PCR; TCRdb has only the in-frame clones, and not every one. Among nearly 1,000,000 clones listed, more than 75% were seen once. Sequenced material: memory CD4+ T cells sorted from blood. Subset reported: CD45RA-negative fraction. The receptor source for this set is a man aged 18 to 30 in good health.

This chain joins TRBV5-8 and TRBJ1-2; no definite D call. V was trimmed by 0 bases and J by 4 bases, leaving 10 bases between them. This CDR3 is built from 14 residues. Germline CDR1 and CDR2: SGHTS and YDEGEE. The CDR3 here is CASSLGDVLYGYTF. As DNA, the CDR3 is TGTGCCAGCAGCTTGGGCGATGTGCTCTATGGCTACACCTTC.

With respect to this clone: This CDR3 is also generated by other DNA sequences in the sample. V gene TRBV5-4 combines with J gene TRBJ2-5; D is ambiguous. The length of the CDR3 is 13 residues. CDR1 and CDR2 from the germline V gene are SGHNT and YYREEE (reference sequence). Trimming removed 0 bases at V and 2 bases at J, with 5 bases between. The CDR3 DNA reads TGTGCCAGCAGCTTGGGTTCTCAAGAGACCCAGTACTTC. Its protein is CASSLGSQETQYF.

This rearrangement joins TRBV7-6 to TRBJ2-7; 9 bases are shared with TRBD1. Germline trimming cut 1 base from V and 3 bases from J; bases unmatched to any gene: 7. This CDR3 comprises 16 residues. Germline assignment: CDR1 SGHVS and CDR2 FNYEAQ. As DNA, the CDR3 is TGTGCCAGCAGCTTAGTGGGGGGGACAGGGTTCTACGAGCAGTACTTC. Protein product: CASSLVGGTGFYEQYF. The variable domain in full, with the rest retrieved from reference TRBV7-6 and TRBJ2-7, is GAGVSQSPRYKVTKRGQDVALRCDPISGHVSLYWYRQALGQGPEFLTYFNYEAQQDKSGLPNDRFSAERPEGSISTLTIQRTEQRDSAMYRCASSLVGGTGFYEQYFGPGTRLTVT.

V gene TRBV4-1 combines with J gene TRBJ2-1, with 9 bases lining up with TRBD1. The V gene end was trimmed by 1 base and the J gene end by 13 bases; junction bases not matched to a gene: 11. The CDR3 loop spans 15 amino acids. Germline values: CDR1 MGHRA, CDR2 YSYEKL. The DNA of the CDR3 is TGCGCCAGCAGCCAAGTGGGGACAGGGAAAGATCATCAGTTCTTC. It translates to CASSQVGTGKDHQFF.

This clone has a handful of counts. V is TRBV10-1 and J is TRBJ1-6; D gene uncertain. Trimming took off 4 bases at V and 6 bases at J, with 7 bases between the two ends. This CDR3 comprises 13 residues. CDR1 is WNHNN and CDR2 is SYGVQD in the germline V gene (reference sequence). Here the CDR3 DNA reads TGCGCCAGCAGTGCAGTGGGTAATTCACCCCTCCACTTT. The encoded protein is CASSAVGNSPLHF.

The table lists this clone with a count of one. This chain uses TRBV28 with TRBJ2-7, with TRBD2 matching 8 bases. The V gene's germline CDR1 is MDHEN and CDR2 SYDVKM. V shed 7 bases, J shed 2 bases, and the junction held 7 bases outside the gene matches. CDR3 size: 14 residues. The chain's CDR3 is CASNQGGGPYEQYF. In DNA form, the CDR3 reads TGTGCCAGCAATCAGGGCGGGGGGCCCTACGAGCAGTACTTC. Filled out from reference TRBV28 and TRBJ2-7, the complete variable domain reads DVKVTQSSRYLVKRTGEKVFLECVQDMDHENMFWYRQDPGLGLRLIYFSYDVKMKEKGDIPEGYSVSREKKERFSLILESASTNQTSMYLCASNQGGGPYEQYFGPGTRLTVT.

The rearrangement links TRBV5-1 to TRBJ1-2; no firm D call. Trimming left V 5 bases short and J 6 bases short, with 17 bases between. The length of the CDR3 is 14 residues. Germline assignment: CDR1 SGHRS and CDR2 YFSETQ. The CDR3 protein is CASSEGGRTNGYTF. Here the CDR3 DNA reads TGCGCCAGCAGTGAGGGAGGCCGGACGAATGGCTACACCTTC.

The sample holds a few counts of this clone. The V and J genes are TRBV6-1 and TRBJ1-6; D unclear. This CDR3 spans 14 amino acids. V shed 5 bases and J shed 5 bases, with 10 bases lying between them. Germline V CDR1 and CDR2: MNHNS, SASEGT. The CDR3 is CASSWSTDNSPLHF. The CDR3 DNA follows: TGTGCCAGCAGTTGGTCCACGGATAATTCACCCCTCCACTTT.

This clone appeared a few times. The chain is built from TRBV6-5 and TRBJ1-1, with D tentatively TRBD1 (5 bases). The CDR3 covers 14 residues. Looked up from germline, CDR1 is MNHEY and CDR2 is SVGAGI. The ends were cut back, 7 bases at V and 0 bases at J, with 12 bases in the middle. CDR3 sequence (DNA): TGTGCCAGCACCTATGGAGGGGTGAACACTGAAGCTTTCTTT. Encoded protein: CASTYGGVNTEAFF.

The gene calls are TRBV5-5 and TRBJ1-2, with D perhaps matching TRBD1 (5 bases). There are 14 residues in the CDR3. The germline gives CDR1 SGHKS, CDR2 YYEKEE (reference sequence). Trimming removed 0 bases at V and 14 bases at J, with 20 bases between. The DNA for the CDR3 is TGTGCCAGCAGCTTGGGAGCTGAGGGGAGATTGAGTACCTTC. This gives the protein CASSLGAEGRLSTF.

The J gene is TRBJ1-2, the V gene TRBV27, with unresolved D. Germline lookup yields CDR1 MNHEY and CDR2 SMNVEV (reference sequence). This CDR3 is 13 amino acids long. The V end was cut by 3 bases, the J end by 2 bases, with 7 bases between. CDR3 DNA sequence: TGTGCCAGCAGTTTTGGGGTAAACTATGGCTACACCTTC. Its translation is CASSFGVNYGYTF.

This clone was picked up one time. This chain links TRBV7-9 with TRBJ2-7; 8 bases are a match to TRBD1. The germline V gene has CDR1 SEHNR and CDR2 FQNEAQ (reference sequence). V was pared by 5 bases and J by 6 bases, with 15 bases of the junction left unmatched. CDR3 size: 16 residues. The CDR3 region is CASSPRTGFGSVEQYF. CDR3 DNA sequence: TGTGCCAGCAGCCCCCGGACAGGGTTCGGATCGGTCGAGCAGTACTTC.

The rearrangement joins TRBV9 to TRBJ2-5; TRBD1 matches 10 bases. From germline, CDR1 is SGDLS and CDR2 YYNGEE. V shed 7 bases, J shed 3 bases, and the junction held 9 bases outside the gene matches. This CDR3 comprises 15 residues. The CDR3 sequence is CASDPSGQGEETQYF. Written as DNA, the CDR3 is TGTGCCAGCGACCCATCCGGACAGGGGGAAGAGACCCAGTACTTC.

About this clone: Other DNA variants within this sample encode the same CDR3. The chain employs TRBV5-1 and TRBJ1-5; tentatively, D is TRBD1 (5 bases). V shed 1 base and J shed 5 bases, with 7 bases lying between them. This CDR3 is 13 amino acids long. The V gene's germline CDR1 is SGHRS and CDR2 YFSETQ. CDR3 amino acids: CASSLLGDQPQHF. The DNA of the CDR3 is TGCGCCAGCAGCTTGTTAGGGGATCAGCCCCAGCATTTT.

This clone was counted between two and nine times. The chain has TRBV2 and TRBJ2-7; 7 bases agree with TRBD1. The V segment lost 1 base and the J segment 4 bases; nucleotides outside the gene matches: 4. In germline, CDR1 is SNHLY, CDR2 FYNNEI. This CDR3 region has 14 residues. The CDR3 region has the DNA TGTGCCAGCAGTGAAGGGACAGGAGAATACGAGCAGTACTTC. Translating it yields CASSEGTGEYEQYF.

The chain is built from TRBV19 and TRBJ2-7, with D unresolved. The germline V gene encodes CDR1 LNHDA and CDR2 SQIVND (reference sequence). Trimming removed 5 bases from V and 3 bases from J, with 14 bases in between. CDR3 size: 14 residues. As DNA, the CDR3 is TGTGCCAGTAGTTTGACCACTCAACTCTACGAGCAGTACTTC. It specifies CASSLTTQLYEQYF.

This chain joins TRBV30 and TRBJ2-7, with D perhaps TRBD1 (6 bases). Germline CDR1 reads GTSNPN; CDR2 reads SVGIG (reference sequence). With 1 base removed from V and 7 bases from J, the gap between germline ends came to 17 bases. The CDR3 loop spans 14 amino acids. CDR3 region: CAWSAGGRGSEQYF. CDR3 nucleotide sequence: TGTGCCTGGAGTGCTGGGGGCAGGGGAAGTGAGCAGTACTTC.

This clone turned up a few times. This rearrangement joins TRBV5-6 to TRBJ2-3; D might be TRBD1 (5 bases). This CDR3 spans 13 amino acids. The germline gives CDR1 SGHDT, CDR2 YYEEEE. This CDR3 reads CERGLWVTDTQYF. The CDR3 DNA sequence: TGTGAAAGGGGCTTATGGGTCACAGATACGCAGTATTTT.

This rearrangement joins TRBV5-1 to TRBJ2-2; D may correspond to TRBD1 or TRBD2 (6 bases each). Looked up from germline, CDR1 is SGHRS and CDR2 is YFSETQ. The CDR3 is 15 amino acids. V was pared by 3 bases and J by 1 base, with 10 bases between. The CDR3 here is CASSYGGGNTGELFF. DNA of the CDR3: TGCGCCAGCAGCTATGGAGGGGGGAACACCGGGGAGCTGTTTTTT.

The V call is TRBV28, the J call TRBJ1-5, with D perhaps TRBD1 (6 bases). The germline V and J ends were trimmed by 6 bases and 3 bases, with 15 bases remaining between them. From germline, CDR1 is MDHEN and CDR2 SYDVKM. This CDR3 has 15 residues. CDR3 sequence reads: CASSRAGANNQPQHF. CDR3 sequence (DNA): TGTGCCAGCAGCCGAGCAGGGGCTAACAATCAGCCCCAGCATTTT.